This TCR beta chain was sequenced during a study of Tregs in tolerant kidney transplant recipients. General study findings and limits: Activated donor B cell expansion appeared to reveal the most relevant donor-specific TCRbeta repertoire. Validation in larger populations is needed because few patients were studied. Changing PCR primers prevented nucleotide comparison between some patients' samples.

Unstimulated Tregs (CD4+CD25+CD127-) and CD4+CD25- non-Tregs were sorted from PBMCs. Only in-frame clones appear in the TCRdb table, and some are missing; sequencing was by immunoSEQ multiplex PCR. The table has about 94,000 clones, roughly 93% seen once; the top ten hold 0.46%. The V end was cut by 1 base, the J end by 10 bases, with 11 bases between. The CDR3 has 13 amino acids. Germline lookup yields CDR1 SGHTA and CDR2 FQGNSA. Of note for this clone: Its target is not known.

The material sequenced was CD4+ T cells from blood, taken before the transplant. The TCR originated in a human donor who received a combined kidney and bone marrow transplant. The chain employs TRBV7-2 and TRBJ2-1, with unresolved D. In nucleotides, the CDR3 is TGTGCCAGCAGCTTAGAATCCGCACGGGAGCAGTTCTTC. It specifies CASSLESAREQFF.